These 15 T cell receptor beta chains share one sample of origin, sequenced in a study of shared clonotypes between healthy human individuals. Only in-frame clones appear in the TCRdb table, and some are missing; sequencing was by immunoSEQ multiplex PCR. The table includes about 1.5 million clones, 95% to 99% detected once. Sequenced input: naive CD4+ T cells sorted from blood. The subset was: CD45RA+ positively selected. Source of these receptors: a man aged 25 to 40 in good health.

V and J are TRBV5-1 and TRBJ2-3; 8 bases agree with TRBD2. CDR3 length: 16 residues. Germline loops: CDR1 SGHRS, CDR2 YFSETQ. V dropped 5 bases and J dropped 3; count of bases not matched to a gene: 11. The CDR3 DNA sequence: TGCGCCAGCAGGCCTAGCGGGCCTAGGCTTACAGATACGCAGTATTTT. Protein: CASRPSGPRLTDTQYF.

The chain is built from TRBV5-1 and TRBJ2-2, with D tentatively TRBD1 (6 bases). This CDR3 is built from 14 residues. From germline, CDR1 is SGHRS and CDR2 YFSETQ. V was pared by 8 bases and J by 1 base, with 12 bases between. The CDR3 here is CASSGTMNTGELFF. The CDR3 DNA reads TGCGCCAGTTCCGGGACAATGAACACCGGGGAGCTGTTTTTT.

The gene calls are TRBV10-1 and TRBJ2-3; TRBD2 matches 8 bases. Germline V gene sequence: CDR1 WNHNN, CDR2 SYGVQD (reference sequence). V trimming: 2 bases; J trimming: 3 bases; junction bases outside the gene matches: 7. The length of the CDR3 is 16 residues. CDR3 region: CASSEPSGSETDTQYF. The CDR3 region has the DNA TGCGCCAGCAGTGAGCCGAGCGGGAGTGAAACAGATACGCAGTATTTT.

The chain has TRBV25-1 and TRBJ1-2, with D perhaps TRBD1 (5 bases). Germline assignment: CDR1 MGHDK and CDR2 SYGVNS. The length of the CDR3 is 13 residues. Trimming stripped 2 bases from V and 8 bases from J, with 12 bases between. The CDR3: CASSEGDLLGYTF. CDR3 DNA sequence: TGTGCCAGCAGTGAAGGGGACCTCTTAGGCTACACCTTC.

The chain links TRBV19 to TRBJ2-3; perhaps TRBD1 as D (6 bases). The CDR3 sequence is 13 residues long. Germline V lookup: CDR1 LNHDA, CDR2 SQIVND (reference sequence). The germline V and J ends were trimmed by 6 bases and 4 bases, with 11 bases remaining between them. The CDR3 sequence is CASSTGHSDTQYF. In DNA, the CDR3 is TGTGCCAGTAGCACGGGACACTCAGATACGCAGTATTTT.

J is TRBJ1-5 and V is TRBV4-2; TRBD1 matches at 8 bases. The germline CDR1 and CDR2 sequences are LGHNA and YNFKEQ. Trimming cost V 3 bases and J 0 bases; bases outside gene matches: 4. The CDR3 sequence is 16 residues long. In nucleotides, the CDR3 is TGTGCCAGCAGCCAGACAGGGGATTATAGCAATCAGCCCCAGCATTTT. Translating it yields CASSQTGDYSNQPQHF.

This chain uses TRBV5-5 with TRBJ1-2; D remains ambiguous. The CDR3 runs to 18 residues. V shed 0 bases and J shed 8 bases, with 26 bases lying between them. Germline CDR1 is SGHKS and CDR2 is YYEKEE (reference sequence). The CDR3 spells CASSLGLGVRAVSGGYTF. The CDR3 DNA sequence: TGTGCCAGCAGCTTGGGGTTGGGAGTCCGCGCAGTATCGGGCGGCTACACCTTC.

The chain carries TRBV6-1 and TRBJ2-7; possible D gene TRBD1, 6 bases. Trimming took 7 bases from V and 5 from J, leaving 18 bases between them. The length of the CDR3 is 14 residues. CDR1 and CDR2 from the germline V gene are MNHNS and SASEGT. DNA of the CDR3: TGTGCCAGCACTGGGGGACACCAAGCGGACGAGCAGTACTTC. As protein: CASTGGHQADEQYF.

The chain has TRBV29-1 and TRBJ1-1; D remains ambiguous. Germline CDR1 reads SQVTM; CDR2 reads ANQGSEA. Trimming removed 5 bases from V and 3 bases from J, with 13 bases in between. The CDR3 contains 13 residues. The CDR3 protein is CSVIVVFDTEAFF. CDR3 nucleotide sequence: TGCAGCGTTATAGTAGTTTTTGACACTGAAGCTTTCTTT.

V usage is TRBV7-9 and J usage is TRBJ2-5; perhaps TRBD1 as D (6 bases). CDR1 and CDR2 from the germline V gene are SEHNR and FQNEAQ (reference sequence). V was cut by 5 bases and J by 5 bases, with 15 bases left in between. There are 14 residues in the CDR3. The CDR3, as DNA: TGTGCCAGCAGCCCCCTAGCAGGGGAGGAGACCCAGTACTTC. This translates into CASSPLAGEETQYF.

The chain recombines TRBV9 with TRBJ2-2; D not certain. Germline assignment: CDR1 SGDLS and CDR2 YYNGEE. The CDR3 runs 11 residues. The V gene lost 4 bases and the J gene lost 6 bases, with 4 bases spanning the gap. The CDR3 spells CASSLSGELFF. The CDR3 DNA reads TGTGCCAGCAGCCTCTCCGGGGAGCTGTTTTTT.

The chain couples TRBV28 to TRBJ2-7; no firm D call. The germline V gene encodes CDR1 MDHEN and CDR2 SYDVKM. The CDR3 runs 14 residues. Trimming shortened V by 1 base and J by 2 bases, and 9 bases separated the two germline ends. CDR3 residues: CASSLFGITYEQYF. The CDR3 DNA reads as TGTGCCAGCAGTTTATTTGGGATCACCTACGAGCAGTACTTC.

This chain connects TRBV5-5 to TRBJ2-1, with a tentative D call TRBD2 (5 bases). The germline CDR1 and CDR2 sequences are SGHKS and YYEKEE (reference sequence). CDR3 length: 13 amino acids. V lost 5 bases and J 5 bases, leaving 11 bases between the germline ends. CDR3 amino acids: CASRIGLHNEQFF. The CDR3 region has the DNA TGTGCCAGCAGGATAGGACTCCACAATGAGCAGTTCTTC. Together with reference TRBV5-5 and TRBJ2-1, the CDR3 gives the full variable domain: DAGVTQSPTHLIKTRGQQVTLRCSPISGHKSVSWYQQVLGQGPQFIFQYYEKEERGRGNFPDRFSARQFPNYSSELNVNALLLGDSALYLCASRIGLHNEQFFGPGTRLTVL.

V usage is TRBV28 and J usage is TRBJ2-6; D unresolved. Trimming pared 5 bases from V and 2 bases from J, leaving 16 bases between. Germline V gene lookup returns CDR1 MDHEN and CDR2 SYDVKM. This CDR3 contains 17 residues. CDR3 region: CASSRIDFRAGANVLTF. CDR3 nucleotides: TGTGCCAGCAGTAGGATCGACTTTCGGGCTGGGGCCAACGTCCTGACTTTC.

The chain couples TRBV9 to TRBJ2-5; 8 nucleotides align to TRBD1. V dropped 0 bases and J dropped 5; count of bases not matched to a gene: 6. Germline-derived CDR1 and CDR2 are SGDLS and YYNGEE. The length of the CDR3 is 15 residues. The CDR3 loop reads CASSVGQGAHETQYF. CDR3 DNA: TGTGCCAGCAGCGTAGGGCAGGGGGCTCATGAGACCCAGTACTTC.